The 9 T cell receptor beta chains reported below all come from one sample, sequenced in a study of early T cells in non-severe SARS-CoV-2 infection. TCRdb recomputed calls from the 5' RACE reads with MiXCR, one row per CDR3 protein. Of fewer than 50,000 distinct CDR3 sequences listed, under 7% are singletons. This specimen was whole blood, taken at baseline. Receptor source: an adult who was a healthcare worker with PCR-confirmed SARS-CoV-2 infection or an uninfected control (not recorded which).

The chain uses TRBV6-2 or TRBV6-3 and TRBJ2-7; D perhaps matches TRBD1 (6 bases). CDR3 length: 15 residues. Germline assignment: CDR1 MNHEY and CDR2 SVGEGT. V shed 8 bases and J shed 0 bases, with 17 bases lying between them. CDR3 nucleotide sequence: TGTGCCAGCTGTTCCCAGGGGCAGCACTCCTACGAGCAGTACTTC. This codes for CASCSQGQHSYEQYF.

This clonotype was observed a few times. CDR3 sequence: CASSSGLQFTDTQYF. In DNA form, the CDR3 reads TGTGCCAGCAGCTCGGGACTACAATTCACAGATACGCAGTATTTT. This chain connects TRBV7-2 to TRBJ2-3, with 7 nucleotides matching TRBD2. Germline CDR1 and CDR2: SGHTA and FQGNSA. The CDR3 totals 15 residues. V lost 4 bases to trimming and J lost 2 bases; unmatched junction nucleotides: 6.

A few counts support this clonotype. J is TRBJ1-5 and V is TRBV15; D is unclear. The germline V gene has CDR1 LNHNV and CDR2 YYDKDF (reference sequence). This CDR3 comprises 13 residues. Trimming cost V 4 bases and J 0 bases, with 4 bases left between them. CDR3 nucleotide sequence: TGTGCCACCAGCATGAATAGCAATCAGCCCCAGCATTTT. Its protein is CATSMNSNQPQHF.

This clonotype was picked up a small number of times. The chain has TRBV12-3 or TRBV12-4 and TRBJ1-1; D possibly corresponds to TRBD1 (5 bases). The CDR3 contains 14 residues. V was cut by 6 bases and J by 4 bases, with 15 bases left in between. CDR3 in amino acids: CASSRAGEGTEAFF. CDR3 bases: TGTGCCAGCAGCCGGGCGGGGGAGGGCACTGAAGCTTTCTTT.

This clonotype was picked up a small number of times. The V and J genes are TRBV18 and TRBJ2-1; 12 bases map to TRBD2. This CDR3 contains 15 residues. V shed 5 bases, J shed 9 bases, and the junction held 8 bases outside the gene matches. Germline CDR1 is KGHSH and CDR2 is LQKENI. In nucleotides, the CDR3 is TGTGCCAGCTCAGCTAGCGGGGGGGCCGCTGGTGAGCAGTTCTTC. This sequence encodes CASSASGGAAGEQFF.

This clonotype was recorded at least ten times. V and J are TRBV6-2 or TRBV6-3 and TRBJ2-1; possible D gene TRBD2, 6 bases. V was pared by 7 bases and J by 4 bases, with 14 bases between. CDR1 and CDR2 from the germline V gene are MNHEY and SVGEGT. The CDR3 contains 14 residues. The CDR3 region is CASNPGLDYNEQFF. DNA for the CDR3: TGTGCCAGCAATCCGGGACTTGATTACAATGAGCAGTTCTTC.

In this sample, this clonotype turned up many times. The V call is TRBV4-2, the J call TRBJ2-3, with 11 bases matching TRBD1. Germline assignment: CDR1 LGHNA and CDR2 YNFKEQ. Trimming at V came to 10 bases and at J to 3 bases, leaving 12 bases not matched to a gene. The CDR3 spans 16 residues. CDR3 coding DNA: TGTGCCAACAGACCGGGACAGGGGGTTCCAACAGATACGCAGTATTTT. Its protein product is CANRPGQGVPTDTQYF.

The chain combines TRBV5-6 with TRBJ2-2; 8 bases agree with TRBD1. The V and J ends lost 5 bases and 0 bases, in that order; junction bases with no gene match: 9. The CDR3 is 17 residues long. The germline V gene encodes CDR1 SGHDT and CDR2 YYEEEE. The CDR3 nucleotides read TGTGCCAGCAGACCACAGGGGGACGGATCGAACACCGGGGAGCTGTTTTTT. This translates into CASRPQGDGSNTGELFF.

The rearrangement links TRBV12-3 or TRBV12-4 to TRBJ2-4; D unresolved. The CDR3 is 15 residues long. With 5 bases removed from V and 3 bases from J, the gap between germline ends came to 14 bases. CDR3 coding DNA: TGTGCCAGCAGTGCACACGGCTCGGGCAAAAACATTCAGTACTTC. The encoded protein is CASSAHGSGKNIQYF.